These T cell receptor beta chains were read from a single sample in a study of CD8 T cells in ankylosing spondylitis. In TCRdb, the 5' RACE reads were re-called with MiXCR into one record per CDR3 protein. The profile shows a few hundred thousand distinct CDR3 sequences, over 15% of them singletons. Material: blood, either unsorted or a sorted T cell fraction (not recorded which). The receptor source for this set is a male donor with ankylosing spondylitis or in good health (not recorded which). Both conserved end residues are part of each CDR3. A D gene is named only where the DNA matches it firmly. Only part of the rows carry a size: once, few, many, or a class if the clone is expanded.

v_call	j_call	clone_size	d_call	cdr3_nt	cdr3_aa
TRBV27	TRBJ2-1	few	TRBD2	TGTGCCAGCAGTTCCGGGACTAGCGGGAAGGGTGAGCAGTTCTTC	CASSSGTSGKGEQFF
TRBV7-9	TRBJ2-7	.	.	TGTGCCAGCAGCAAGAGAGAGCAGTACTTC	CASSKREQYF
TRBV28	TRBJ1-1	.	.	TGTGCCAGCAGTTTTCAGGGTAGTGTCACTGAAGCTTTCTTT	CASSFQGSVTEAFF
TRBV12-3/TRBV12-4	TRBJ2-1	.	TRBD2	TGTGCCAGCAGTTTGGGTCGGGAGGGCTCCTACAATGAGCAGTTCTTC	CASSLGREGSYNEQFF
TRBV19	TRBJ2-5	.	.	TGTGCCAGCTCCGGTCCTCAAAGGGAGACCCAGTACTTC	CASSGPQRETQYF
TRBV11-1	TRBJ2-5	.	TRBD1	TGTGCCAGCAGCTGGAAACTAGAAACTGGACAGGAGCCCCAAGAGACCCAGTACTTC	CASSWKLETGQEPQETQYF
TRBV4-3	TRBJ2-1	.	TRBD2	TGCGCCAGCAGTCCCGGGACTAGCGGGCTCAACAATGAGCAGTTCTTC	CASSPGTSGLNNEQFF
TRBV4-1	TRBJ2-1	once	.	TGCGCCAGCAGCCAAGAACTAGTCCCCAATGAGCAGTTCTTC	CASSQELVPNEQFF
TRBV11-2	TRBJ2-1	few	.	TGTGCCAGCAGCGTCGATTGGGATGAGCAGTTCTTC	CASSVDWDEQFF
TRBV29-1	TRBJ1-1	few	.	TGCAGCGTTGTGGGGGTCCGGGGGAGGGTGAACACTGAAGCTTTCTTT	CSVVGVRGRVNTEAFF
TRBV6-1	TRBJ2-7	few	TRBD2	TGTGCCAGCAGCGGACTAGCGGGAACCTACGAGCAGTACTTC	CASSGLAGTYEQYF
TRBV7-9	TRBJ1-2	.	.	TGTGCCAGCAGCCCAGGACAGTTTGGCTACACCTTC	CASSPGQFGYTF
TRBV6-2/TRBV6-3	TRBJ1-1	.	TRBD1	TGTGCCAGCAGTCCATTTCAGGGGGCTGGAGCTTTCTTT	CASSPFQGAGAFF
TRBV7-8	TRBJ2-4	.	.	TGTGCCAGCAGCCGCGAGGGAGCAGGGAACAAAAACATTCAGTACTTC	CASSREGAGNKNIQYF
TRBV29-1	TRBJ2-2	.	.	TGCAGCGTTGATATTGAAGCCGGGGAGCTGTTTTTT	CSVDIEAGELFF
TRBV9	TRBJ2-5	few	.	TGTGCCAGCAGGGCCCGTGAGCGAAACAAAGAGACCCAGTACTTC	CASRARERNKETQYF
TRBV27	TRBJ2-7	few	TRBD2	TGTGCCAGCAGTCCCCTATCGGGCGGGAGGTGGAACGAGCAGTACTTC	CASSPLSGGRWNEQYF
TRBV4-1	TRBJ2-3	few	TRBD2	TGCGCCAGCAGCCGATTGATGGCGGGAGATTCAACAGATACGCAGTATTTT	CASSRLMAGDSTDTQYF
TRBV6-5	TRBJ1-1	few	.	TGTGCCAGCAGTTACTTAAGGAACACTGAAGCTTTCTTT	CASSYLRNTEAFF
TRBV30	TRBJ2-7	.	TRBD2	TGTGCCTGGGCGGGACTAGCAGGGCTCGAGCAGTACTTC	CAWAGLAGLEQYF
TRBV7-9	TRBJ2-3	.	.	TGTGCCAGCAGCTTAGTAGAAAGCACAGATACGCAGTATTTT	CASSLVESTDTQYF
TRBV10-3	TRBJ2-3	.	.	TGTGCCGGACAGAGCGGCGATCTCACAGATACGCAGTATTTT	CAGQSGDLTDTQYF
TRBV12-3/TRBV12-4	TRBJ1-2	.	.	TGTGCCAGCAGTGCCGGGACTCAAAACTATGGCTACACCTTC	CASSAGTQNYGYTF
TRBV4-2	TRBJ1-1	many	.	TGTGCCAGCAGCCAGTACCCCGACAGGGCTTTCTTT	CASSQYPDRAFF
TRBV20-1	TRBJ2-3	many	.	TGCAGTGCTAGAGACGAAGGAGATACGCAGTATTTT	CSARDEGDTQYF
TRBV15	TRBJ2-7	few	.	TGTGCCACCAGCAGAGATCGTGGGACACCTTCCTACGAGCAGTACTTC	CATSRDRGTPSYEQYF
TRBV4-1	TRBJ1-1	few	.	TGCGCCAGCAGCCAAGATCTTCAGGGACTGAACACTGAAGCTTTCTTT	CASSQDLQGLNTEAFF
TRBV6-5	TRBJ2-3	.	TRBD2	TGTGCCAGCAGTTACCAGGCTAGCGGATCGAGCACAGATACGCAGTATTTT	CASSYQASGSSTDTQYF
TRBV7-3	TRBJ2-7	few	TRBD2	TGTGCCAGCAGCCGCTGGACTAGCGTGGACTACGAGCAGTACTTC	CASSRWTSVDYEQYF
TRBV12-3/TRBV12-4	TRBJ1-5	many	TRBD1	TGTGCCAGCAGTGGGACAGGGGTGTCCAATCAGCCCCAGCATTTT	CASSGTGVSNQPQHF
TRBV9	TRBJ2-3	few	TRBD2	TGTGCCAGCAGCGTAGCGGCGGGAGGCACAGATACGCAGTATTTT	CASSVAAGGTDTQYF
TRBV12-3/TRBV12-4	TRBJ2-7	.	.	TGTGCCAGCAGCCACGACGACAGGATCGGCGAGCAGTACTTC	CASSHDDRIGEQYF
TRBV29-1	TRBJ1-4	.	.	TGCAGCGTCGGGGAGGGTAGTGAAAAACTGTTTTTT	CSVGEGSEKLFF
TRBV27	TRBJ2-7	few	.	TGTGCCAGCACCAAGACTGGGGGCTACGAGCAGTACTTC	CASTKTGGYEQYF
TRBV25-1	TRBJ2-5	.	.	TGTGCCAGCAGTGAATTGGGAGATAGGCAAGAGACCCAGTACTTC	CASSELGDRQETQYF
TRBV5-1	TRBJ2-7	many	.	TGCGCCAGCAGCTTGGGGGGCGGTGGTTATGACGAGCAGTACTTC	CASSLGGGGYDEQYF
TRBV6-5	TRBJ2-6	few	.	TGTGCCAGCAGTTATACCGGGTCTGGGGCCAACGTCCTGACTTTC	CASSYTGSGANVLTF
TRBV10-3	TRBJ1-1	few	.	TGTGCCATCAGTGAAGAGGGTTGGACTGAAGCTTTCTTT	CAISEEGWTEAFF
TRBV12-3/TRBV12-4	TRBJ2-7	once	TRBD2	TGTGCCAGCAGTCTCTGGCTAGCGGGGGACTACGAGCAGTACTTC	CASSLWLAGDYEQYF
TRBV29-1	TRBJ2-1	few	.	TGCAGCGTTCCATTGGGGTTCAATGAGCAGTTCTTC	CSVPLGFNEQFF
TRBV5-1	TRBJ1-2	.	.	TGCGCCAGCAGCTCCAGGGGCAGCTATGGCTACACCTTC	CASSSRGSYGYTF
TRBV29-1	TRBJ2-5	.	TRBD1	TGCAGCGTTCGGCCGGGACAGCTAGAGACCCAGTACTTC	CSVRPGQLETQYF